One and the same sample provided the 12 T cell receptor beta chains below, sequenced in a study of CD8 T cells in ankylosing spondylitis (dated by TCRdb to about 2017). Library creation used 5' RACE. TCRdb shows the sequencer as Illumina HiSeq 2500. Using fastp trimming at Q25 and MiXCR clonotype assembly, TCRdb reanalyzed the public sequencing data and kept in-frame beta chains. Rows are unified per CDR3 protein, each entry keeping the most common DNA and genes. A total of fewer than 350,000 distinct CDR3 sequences appear in this sample, more than 9% of them only once. The ten largest clones capture roughly 9.1% of the sample. Sequencing was carried out using blood, either unsorted or a sorted T cell fraction (not recorded which). These receptors were obtained from a female donor with ankylosing spondylitis or in good health (not recorded which).

As regards this clonotype: This may arise from a read error, as a much more abundant clone is one base away. The chain recombines TRBV30 with TRBJ2-3; a possible D gene is TRBD1 (6 bases). The length of the CDR3 is 15 residues. Trimming took 1 base from V and 7 from J, leaving 18 bases between them. CDR1 GTSNPN and CDR2 SVGIG come from the germline V gene (reference sequence). CDR3 sequence: CAWSETGVSVNTQYF. The CDR3 DNA reads as TGTGCCTGGAGTGAGACAGGCGTTTCCGTGAATACGCAGTATTTT. Full variable domain (remainder filled in from reference TRBV30 and TRBJ2-3): SQTIHQWPATLVQPVGSPLSLECTVEGTSNPNLYWYRQAAGRGLQLLFYSVGIGQISSEVPQNLSASRPQDRQFILSSKKLLLSDSGFYLCAWSETGVSVNTQYFGPGTRLTVL.

This clonotype has a count of ten or more. This chain joins TRBV7-2 and TRBJ2-3; 8 nucleotides agree with TRBD1. The CDR3 has 14 amino acids. The V gene's germline CDR1 is SGHTA and CDR2 FQGNSA. J was trimmed by 4 bases and V by 5 bases; bases with no gene match: 5. CDR3 sequence reads: CASSQWTGSDTQYF. DNA for the CDR3: TGTGCCAGCAGCCAATGGACAGGGTCAGATACGCAGTATTTT.

Details on this clonotype: A read error may produce the germline difference seen at one junction end. The chain combines TRBV5-1 with TRBJ2-1, with 9 bases aligning to TRBD2. In germline, CDR1 is SGHRS, CDR2 YFSETQ. This CDR3 has 16 residues. As DNA, the CDR3 is TGCGCCATCAGCCTGCGGCTAGCGGGGCAAAACAATGAGCAGTTCTTC. Translation gives CAISLRLAGQNNEQFF.

The sample holds a few counts of this clonotype. V gene TRBV25-1 combines with J gene TRBJ2-5, with a weak D call TRBD2 (6 bases). The CDR3 covers 15 residues. Trimming stripped 1 base from V and 4 bases from J, with 13 bases between. The germline CDR1 and CDR2 sequences are MGHDK and SYGVNS. CDR3 in amino acids: CASSELAEARETQYF. The DNA of the CDR3 is TGTGCCAGCAGTGAATTAGCGGAGGCCCGAGAGACCCAGTACTTC.

This clonotype was recorded a few times. V gene TRBV5-6 combines with J gene TRBJ2-1, with D uncertain. CDR3 length: 14 residues. V dropped 6 bases and J dropped 3 bases, with 13 bases sitting between them. From germline, CDR1 is SGHDT and CDR2 YYEEEE. The CDR3 reads CASTPGDNYNEQFF. CDR3 bases: TGTGCCAGCACCCCCGGCGATAACTACAATGAGCAGTTCTTC.

This clonotype was seen ten or more times. V and J are TRBV20-1 and TRBJ1-5; 10 nucleotides match TRBD1. Losses at the gene ends were 2 bases for V and 5 bases for J; bases not matched to a gene: 3. The CDR3 sequence is 14 residues long. Germline lookup yields CDR1 DFQATT and CDR2 SNEGSKA (reference sequence). The chain's CDR3 is CSARSDRGYQPQHF. The CDR3 coding sequence is TGCAGTGCTAGATCGGACAGGGGGTATCAGCCCCAGCATTTT.

This clonotype was observed at least ten times. This rearrangement joins TRBV3-1 to TRBJ2-7, with D maybe TRBD2 (6 bases). Trimming removed 6 bases at V and 5 bases at J, with 17 bases between. CDR1 LGHDT and CDR2 YNNKEL come from the germline V gene (reference sequence). This CDR3 has 14 residues. The CDR3 sequence: CASSEPFSGDEQYF. The CDR3 nucleotides read TGTGCCAGCAGTGAGCCCTTTTCGGGGGACGAGCAGTACTTC.

In this sample, this clonotype turned up many times. The chain combines TRBV5-1 with TRBJ2-1, with 7 bases aligning to TRBD2. CDR3 size: 16 residues. V shed 4 bases, J shed 5 bases, and the junction held 12 bases outside the gene matches. CDR1 and CDR2 from the germline V gene are SGHRS and YFSETQ. For the CDR3, the DNA is TGCGCCAGCAGCACCCTAGGGGTAGCGGGTAACAATGAGCAGTTCTTC. It specifies CASSTLGVAGNNEQFF. The full variable domain, completed using reference TRBV5-1 and TRBJ2-1, is KAGVTQTPRYLIKTRGQQVTLSCSPISGHRSVSWYQQTPGQGLQFLFEYFSETQRNKGNFPGRFSGRQFSNSRSEMNVSTLELGDSALYLCASSTLGVAGNNEQFFGPGTRLTVL.

This clonotype came up a few times. The V call is TRBV20-1, the J call TRBJ2-7; D is possibly TRBD2 (7 bases). Trimming stripped 4 bases from V and 2 bases from J, with 12 bases between. The CDR3 is 13 amino acids. In germline, CDR1 is DFQATT, CDR2 SNEGSKA (reference sequence). The CDR3 loop reads CSATGGGAYEQYF. The CDR3 nucleotides are TGCAGTGCTACCGGAGGGGGGGCCTACGAGCAGTACTTC.

This clonotype was counted between two and nine times. V gene TRBV7-8 combines with J gene TRBJ2-7; D tentatively fits TRBD1 or TRBD2 (5 bases each). This CDR3 spans 15 amino acids. Germline CDR1 reads SGHVS; CDR2 reads FQNEAQ. V dropped 5 bases and J dropped 4 bases, with 18 bases sitting between them. In DNA form, the CDR3 reads TGTGCCAGCAGCCTAGGGACGCTTGGGTATTACGAGCAGTACTTC. Translated: CASSLGTLGYYEQYF.

J is TRBJ2-1 and V is TRBV11-2; 10 positions match TRBD2. The germline CDR1 and CDR2 sequences are SGHAT and FQNNGV. The CDR3 is 16 amino acids. The J segment lost 8 bases and the V segment lost 1 base, leaving 8 bases of the junction unmatched. This CDR3 reads CASSLGAGGPVDEQFF. CDR3 DNA sequence: TGTGCCAGCAGCTTAGGAGCGGGAGGGCCCGTAGATGAGCAGTTCTTC.

The table lists this clonotype with a few counts. The chain recombines TRBV5-5 with TRBJ2-5, with D tentatively TRBD1 or TRBD2 (6 bases each). Trimming pared 5 bases from V and 3 bases from J, leaving 17 bases between. Germline CDR1 and CDR2: SGHKS and YYEKEE (reference sequence). This CDR3 is built from 15 residues. The CDR3 region has the DNA TGTGCCAGCAGACCCAGTCACGGGGGCAAAGAGACCCAGTACTTC. This encodes CASRPSHGGKETQYF.